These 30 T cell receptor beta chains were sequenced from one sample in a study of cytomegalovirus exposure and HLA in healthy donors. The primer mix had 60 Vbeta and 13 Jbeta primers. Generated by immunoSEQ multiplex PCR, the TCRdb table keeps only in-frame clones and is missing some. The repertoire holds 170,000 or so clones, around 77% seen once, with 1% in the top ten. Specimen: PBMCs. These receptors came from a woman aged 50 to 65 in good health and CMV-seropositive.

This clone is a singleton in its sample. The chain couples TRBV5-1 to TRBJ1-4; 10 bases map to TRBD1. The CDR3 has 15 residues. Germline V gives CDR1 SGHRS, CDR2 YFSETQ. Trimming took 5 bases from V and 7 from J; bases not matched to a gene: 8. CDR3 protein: CASRIGTGAVEKLFF. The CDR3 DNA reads TGCGCCAGCAGAATCGGGACAGGGGCTGTTGAAAAACTGTTTTTT.

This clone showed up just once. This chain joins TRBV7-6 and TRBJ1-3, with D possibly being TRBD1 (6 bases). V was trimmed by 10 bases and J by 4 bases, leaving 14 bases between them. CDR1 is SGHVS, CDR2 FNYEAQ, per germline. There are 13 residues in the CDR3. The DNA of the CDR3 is TGTGCCACCGCAGGGGCGAAAGGAAACACCATATATTTT. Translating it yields CATAGAKGNTIYF.

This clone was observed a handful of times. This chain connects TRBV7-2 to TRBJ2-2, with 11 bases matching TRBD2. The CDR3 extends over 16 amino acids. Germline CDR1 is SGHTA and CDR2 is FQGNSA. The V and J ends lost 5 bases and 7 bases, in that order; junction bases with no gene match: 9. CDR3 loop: CASSLYSGGVIGELFF. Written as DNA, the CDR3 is TGTGCCAGCAGCCTATATAGCGGGGGGGTGATCGGGGAGCTGTTTTTT.

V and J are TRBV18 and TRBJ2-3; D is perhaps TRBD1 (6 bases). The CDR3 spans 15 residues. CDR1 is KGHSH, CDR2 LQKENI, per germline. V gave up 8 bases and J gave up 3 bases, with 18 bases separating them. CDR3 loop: CASNRDFDRTDTQYF. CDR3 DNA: TGTGCCAGCAACAGGGATTTCGATAGGACAGATACGCAGTATTTT.

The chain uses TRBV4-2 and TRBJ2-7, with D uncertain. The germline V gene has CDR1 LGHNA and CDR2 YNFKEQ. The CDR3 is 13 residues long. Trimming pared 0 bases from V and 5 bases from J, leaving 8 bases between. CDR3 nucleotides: TGTGCCAGCAGCCAAGAGCACAGCCACGAGCAGTACTTC. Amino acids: CASSQEHSHEQYF.

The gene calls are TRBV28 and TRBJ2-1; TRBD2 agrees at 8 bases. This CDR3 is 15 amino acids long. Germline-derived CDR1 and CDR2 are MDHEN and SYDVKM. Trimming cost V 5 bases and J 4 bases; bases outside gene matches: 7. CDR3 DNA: TGTGCCAGCAGTGCAAGCGGGGGTTTATACAATGAGCAGTTCTTC. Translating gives CASSASGGLYNEQFF.

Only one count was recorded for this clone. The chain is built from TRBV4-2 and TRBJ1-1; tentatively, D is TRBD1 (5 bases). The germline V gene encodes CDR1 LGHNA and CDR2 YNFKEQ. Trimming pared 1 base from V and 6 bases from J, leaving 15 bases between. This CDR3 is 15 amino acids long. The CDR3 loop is CASSQGGGDPPEAFF. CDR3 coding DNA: TGTGCCAGCAGCCAAGGGGGGGGTGATCCACCTGAAGCTTTCTTT.

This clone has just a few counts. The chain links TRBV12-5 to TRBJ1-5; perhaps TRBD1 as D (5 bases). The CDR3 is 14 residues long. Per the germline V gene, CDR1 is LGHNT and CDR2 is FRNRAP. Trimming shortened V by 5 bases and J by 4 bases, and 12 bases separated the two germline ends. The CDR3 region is CASGHRQQNQPQHF. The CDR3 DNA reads TGTGCTAGTGGTCACAGACAGCAAAATCAGCCCCAGCATTTT.

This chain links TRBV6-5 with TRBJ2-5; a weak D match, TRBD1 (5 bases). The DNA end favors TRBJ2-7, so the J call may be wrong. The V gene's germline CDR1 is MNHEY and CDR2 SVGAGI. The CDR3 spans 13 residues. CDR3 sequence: CASSQTVTYEQYF. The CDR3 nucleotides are TGTGCCAGCAGTCAGACAGTGACCTACGAGCAGTACTTC.

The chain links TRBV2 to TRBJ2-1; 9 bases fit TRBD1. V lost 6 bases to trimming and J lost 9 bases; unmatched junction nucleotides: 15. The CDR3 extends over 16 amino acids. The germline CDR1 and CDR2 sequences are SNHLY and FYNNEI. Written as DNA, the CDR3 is TGTGCCAGCAGCCCCGACCAGATCGGGACAGGGTGTGAGCAGTTCTTC. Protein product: CASSPDQIGTGCEQFF. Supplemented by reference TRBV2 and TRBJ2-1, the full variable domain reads EPEVTQTPSHQVTQMGQEVILRCVPISNHLYFYWYRQILGQKVEFLVSFYNNEISEKSEIFDDQFSVERPDGSNFTLKIRSTKLEDSAMYFCASSPDQIGTGCEQFFGPGTRLTVL.

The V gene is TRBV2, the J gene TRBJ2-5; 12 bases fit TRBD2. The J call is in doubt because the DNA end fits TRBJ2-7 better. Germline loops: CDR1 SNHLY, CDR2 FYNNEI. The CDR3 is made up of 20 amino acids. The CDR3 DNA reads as TGTGCCAGCAGGTGGACAGGCGCCACTAGCGGGAGGACTAACTCCTACGAGCAGTACTTC. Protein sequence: CASRWTGATSGRTNSYEQYF.

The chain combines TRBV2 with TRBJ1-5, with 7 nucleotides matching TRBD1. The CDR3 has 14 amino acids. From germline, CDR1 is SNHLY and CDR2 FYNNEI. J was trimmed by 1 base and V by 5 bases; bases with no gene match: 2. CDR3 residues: CASSRQGSNQPQHF. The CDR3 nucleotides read TGTGCCAGCAGTAGACAGGGAAGCAATCAGCCCCAGCATTTT.

CDR3 sequence: CASSSRDSSYEQYF. For the CDR3, the DNA is TGTGCCAGCAGTTCCCGGGACAGCTCCTACGAGCAGTACTTC. V is TRBV27 and J is TRBJ2-7; TRBD1 matches 7 bases. V trimming: 4 bases; J trimming: 0 bases; junction bases outside the gene matches: 3. CDR3 size: 14 residues. Looked up from germline, CDR1 is MNHEY and CDR2 is SMNVEV (reference sequence).

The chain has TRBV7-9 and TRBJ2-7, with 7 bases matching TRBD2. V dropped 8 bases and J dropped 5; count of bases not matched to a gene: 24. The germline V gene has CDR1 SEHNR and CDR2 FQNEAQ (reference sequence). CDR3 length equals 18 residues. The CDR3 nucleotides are TGTGCCAGCGGACGATCGGGATCAGTGGGAGGGCCTTACCACGAGCAGTACTTC. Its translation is CASGRSGSVGGPYHEQYF.

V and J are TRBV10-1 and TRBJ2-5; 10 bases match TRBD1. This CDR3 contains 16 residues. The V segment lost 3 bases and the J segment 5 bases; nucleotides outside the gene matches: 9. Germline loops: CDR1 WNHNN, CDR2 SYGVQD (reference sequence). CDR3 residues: CASSEIRDRGGETQYF. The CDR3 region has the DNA TGCGCCAGCAGTGAAATCCGGGACAGGGGCGGGGAGACCCAGTACTTC.

This CDR3 is CASRPAAGVPYNEQFF. CDR3 in DNA: TGTGCCAGCAGGCCTGCGGCGGGAGTCCCCTACAATGAGCAGTTCTTC. The chain carries TRBV2 and TRBJ2-1; 7 positions match TRBD2. The CDR3 is made up of 16 amino acids. Germline CDR1 reads SNHLY; CDR2 reads FYNNEI. V was clipped by 6 bases and J by 2 bases; unmatched bases: 10.

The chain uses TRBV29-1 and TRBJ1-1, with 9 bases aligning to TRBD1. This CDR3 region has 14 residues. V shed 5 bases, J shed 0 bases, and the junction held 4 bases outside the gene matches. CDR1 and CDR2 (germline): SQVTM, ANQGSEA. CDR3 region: CSVRTGVMNTEAFF. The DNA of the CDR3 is TGCAGCGTTCGGACAGGGGTTATGAACACTGAAGCTTTCTTT.

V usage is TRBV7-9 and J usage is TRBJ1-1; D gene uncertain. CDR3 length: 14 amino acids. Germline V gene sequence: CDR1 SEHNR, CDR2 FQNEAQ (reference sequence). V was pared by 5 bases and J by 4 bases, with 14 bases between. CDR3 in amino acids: CASSLKSAGTEAFF. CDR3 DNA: TGTGCCAGCAGCCTTAAGTCAGCGGGCACTGAAGCTTTCTTT.

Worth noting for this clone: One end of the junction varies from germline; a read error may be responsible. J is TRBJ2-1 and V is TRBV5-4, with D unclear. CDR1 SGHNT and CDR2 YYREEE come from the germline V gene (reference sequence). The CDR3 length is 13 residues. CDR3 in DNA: TGTGCCAGCAGCTTGAACGAATACAGTGAGCAGTTCTTC. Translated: CASSLNEYSEQFF.

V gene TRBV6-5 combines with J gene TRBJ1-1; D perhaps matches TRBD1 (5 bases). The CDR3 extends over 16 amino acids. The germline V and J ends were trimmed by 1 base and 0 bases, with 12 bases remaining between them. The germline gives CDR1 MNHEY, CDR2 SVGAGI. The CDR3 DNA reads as TGTGCCAGCAGTTACTGGCAGGGATCCATGAACACTGAAGCTTTCTTT. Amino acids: CASSYWQGSMNTEAFF.

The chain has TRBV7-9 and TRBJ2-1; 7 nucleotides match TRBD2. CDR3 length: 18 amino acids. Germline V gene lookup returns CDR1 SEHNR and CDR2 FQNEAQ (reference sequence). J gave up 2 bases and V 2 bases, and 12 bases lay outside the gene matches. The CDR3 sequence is CASSLSIGGSKTYNEQFF. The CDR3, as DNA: TGTGCCAGCAGCTTATCAATCGGGGGGAGTAAAACCTACAATGAGCAGTTCTTC.

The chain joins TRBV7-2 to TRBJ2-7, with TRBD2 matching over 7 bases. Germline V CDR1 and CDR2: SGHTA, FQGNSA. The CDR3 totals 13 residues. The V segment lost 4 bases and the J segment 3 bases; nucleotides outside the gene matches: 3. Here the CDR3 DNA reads TGTGCCAGCAGCTCTAGCGGAGGCTACGAGCAGTACTTC. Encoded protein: CASSSSGGYEQYF.

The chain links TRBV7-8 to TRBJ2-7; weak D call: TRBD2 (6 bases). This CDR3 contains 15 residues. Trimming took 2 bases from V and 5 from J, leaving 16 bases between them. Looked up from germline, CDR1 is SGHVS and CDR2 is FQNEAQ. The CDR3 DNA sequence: TGTGCCAGCAGCTTAAGGCTCGGGAGATCGAACGAGCAGTACTTC. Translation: CASSLRLGRSNEQYF.

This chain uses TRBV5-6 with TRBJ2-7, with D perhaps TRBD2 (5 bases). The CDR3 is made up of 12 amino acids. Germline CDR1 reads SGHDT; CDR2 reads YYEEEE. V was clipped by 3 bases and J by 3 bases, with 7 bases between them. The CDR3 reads CASSWGVYEQYF. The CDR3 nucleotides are TGTGCCAGCAGCTGGGGAGTCTACGAGCAGTACTTC.

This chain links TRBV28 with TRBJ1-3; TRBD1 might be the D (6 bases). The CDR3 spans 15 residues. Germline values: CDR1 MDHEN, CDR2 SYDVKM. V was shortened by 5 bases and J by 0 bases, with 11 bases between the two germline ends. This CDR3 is CASSTGHRSGNTIYF. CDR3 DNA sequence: TGTGCCAGCAGTACGGGACACCGCTCTGGAAACACCATATATTTT.

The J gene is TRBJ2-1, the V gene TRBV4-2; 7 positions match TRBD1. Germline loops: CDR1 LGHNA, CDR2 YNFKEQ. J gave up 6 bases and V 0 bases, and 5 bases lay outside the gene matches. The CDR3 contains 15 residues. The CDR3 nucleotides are TGTGCCAGCAGCCAAGACGAGGGGGCGACCAATGAGCAGTTCTTC. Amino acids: CASSQDEGATNEQFF.

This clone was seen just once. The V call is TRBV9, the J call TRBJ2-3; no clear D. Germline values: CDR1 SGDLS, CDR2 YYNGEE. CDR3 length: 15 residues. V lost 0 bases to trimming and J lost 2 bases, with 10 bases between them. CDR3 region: CASSVGARFTDTQYF. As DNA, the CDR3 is TGTGCCAGCAGCGTAGGTGCGAGGTTCACAGATACGCAGTATTTT.

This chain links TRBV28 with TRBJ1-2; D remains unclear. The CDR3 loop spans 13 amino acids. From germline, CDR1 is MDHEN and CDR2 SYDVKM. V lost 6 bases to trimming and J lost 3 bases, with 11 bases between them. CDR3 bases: TGTGCCAGCAGCCCTGTGGGAGACTATGGCTACACCTTC. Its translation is CASSPVGDYGYTF.

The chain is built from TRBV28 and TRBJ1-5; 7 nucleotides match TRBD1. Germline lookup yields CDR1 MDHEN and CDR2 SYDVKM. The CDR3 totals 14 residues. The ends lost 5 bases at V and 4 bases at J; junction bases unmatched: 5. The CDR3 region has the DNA TGTGCCAGCAGTCCGACGACAGGGAATCAGCCCCAGCATTTT. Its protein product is CASSPTTGNQPQHF.

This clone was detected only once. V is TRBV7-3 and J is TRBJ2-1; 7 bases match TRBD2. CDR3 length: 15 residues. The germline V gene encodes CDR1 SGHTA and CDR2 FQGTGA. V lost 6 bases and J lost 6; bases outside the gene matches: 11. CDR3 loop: CASSPRLAEGNEQFF. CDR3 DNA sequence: TGTGCCAGCAGTCCCAGACTAGCAGAGGGCAATGAGCAGTTCTTC. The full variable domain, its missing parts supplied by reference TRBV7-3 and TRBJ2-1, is GAGVSQTPSNKVTEKGKYVELRCDPISGHTALYWYRQSLGQGPEFLIYFQGTGAADDSGLPNDRFFAVRPEGSVSTLKIQRTERGDSAVYLCASSPRLAEGNEQFFGPGTRLTVL.